Detailed here is one TCR beta chain. The sample originates from a study of cytomegalovirus exposure and HLA in healthy donors. A multiplex PCR was run with 60 Vbeta primers and 13 Jbeta primers. Here immunoSEQ multiplex PCR was the method, and the copy in TCRdb shows in-frame clones only, minus some. The table shows 150,000 to 200,000 clones, with 75% occurring only once. Germline CDR1 is KGHSH and CDR2 is LQKENI. V lost 2 bases, J lost 3 bases, and 8 bases lay in between. The CDR3 consists of 14 residues. The clonotype comes from a woman aged 50 to 60 in good health and CMV-seropositive. V and J are TRBV18 and TRBJ1-5; D perhaps matches TRBD1 (5 bases). The sample comprised PBMCs. The CDR3 region has the DNA TGTGCCAGCTCACCAGGGGCGTACAATCAGCCCCAGCATTTT. Residues: CASSPGAYNQPQHF.